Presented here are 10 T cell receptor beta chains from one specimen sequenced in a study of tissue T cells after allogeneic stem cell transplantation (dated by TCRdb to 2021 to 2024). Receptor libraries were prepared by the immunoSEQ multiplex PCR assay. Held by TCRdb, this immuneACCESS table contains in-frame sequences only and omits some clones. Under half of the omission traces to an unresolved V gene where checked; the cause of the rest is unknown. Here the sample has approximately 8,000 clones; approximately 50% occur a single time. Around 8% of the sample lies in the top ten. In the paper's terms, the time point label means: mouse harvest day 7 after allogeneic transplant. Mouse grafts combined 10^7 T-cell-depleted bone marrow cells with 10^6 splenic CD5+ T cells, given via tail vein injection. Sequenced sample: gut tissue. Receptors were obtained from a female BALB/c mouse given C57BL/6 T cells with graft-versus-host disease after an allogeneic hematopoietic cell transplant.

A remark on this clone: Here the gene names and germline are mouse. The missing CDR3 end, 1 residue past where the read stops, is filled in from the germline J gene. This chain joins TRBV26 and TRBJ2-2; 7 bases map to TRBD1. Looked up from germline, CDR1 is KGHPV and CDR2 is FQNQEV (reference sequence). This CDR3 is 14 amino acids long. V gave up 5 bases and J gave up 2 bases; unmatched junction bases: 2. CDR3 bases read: TGTGCCAGCAGTAGGGGACAGAACACCGGGCAGCTCTAC. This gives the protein CASSRGQNTGQLY. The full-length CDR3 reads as CASSRGQNTGQLYF.

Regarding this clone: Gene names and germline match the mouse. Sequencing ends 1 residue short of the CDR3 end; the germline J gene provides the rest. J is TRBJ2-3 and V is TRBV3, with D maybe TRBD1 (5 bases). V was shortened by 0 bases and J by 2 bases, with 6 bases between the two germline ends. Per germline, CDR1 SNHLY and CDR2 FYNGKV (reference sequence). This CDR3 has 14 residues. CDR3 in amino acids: CASSLARVAETLYF. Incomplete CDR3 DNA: TGTGCCAGCAGCTTAGCCAGGGTTGCAGAAACGCTGTAT.

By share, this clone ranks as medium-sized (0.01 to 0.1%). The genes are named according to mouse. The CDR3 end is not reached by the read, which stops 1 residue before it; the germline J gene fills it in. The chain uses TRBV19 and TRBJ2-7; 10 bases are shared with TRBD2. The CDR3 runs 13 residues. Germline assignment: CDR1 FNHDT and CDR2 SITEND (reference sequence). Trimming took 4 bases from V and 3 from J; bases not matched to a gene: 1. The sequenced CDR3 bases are TGTGCCAGCAGTCTGGGGGGGCGCTATGAACAGTAC. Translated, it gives CASSLGGRYEQY. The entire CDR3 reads CASSLGGRYEQYF.

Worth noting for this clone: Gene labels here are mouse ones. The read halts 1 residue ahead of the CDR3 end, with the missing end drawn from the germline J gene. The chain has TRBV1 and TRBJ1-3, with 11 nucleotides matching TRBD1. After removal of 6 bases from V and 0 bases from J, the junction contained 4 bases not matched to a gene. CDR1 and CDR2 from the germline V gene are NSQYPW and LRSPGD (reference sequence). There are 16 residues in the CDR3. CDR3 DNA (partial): TGCACCTGCAGCCGGGACAGGGGGAATTCTGGAAATACGCTCTAT. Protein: CTCSRDRGNSGNTLY. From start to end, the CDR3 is CTCSRDRGNSGNTLYF.

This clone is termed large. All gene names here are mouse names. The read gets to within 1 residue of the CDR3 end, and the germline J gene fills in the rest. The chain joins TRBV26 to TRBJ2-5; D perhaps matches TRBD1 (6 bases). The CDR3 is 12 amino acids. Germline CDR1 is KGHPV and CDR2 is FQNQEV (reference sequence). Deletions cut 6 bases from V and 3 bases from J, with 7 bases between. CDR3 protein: CASRQGQDTQYF. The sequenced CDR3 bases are TGTGCCAGCAGACAGGGTCAAGACACCCAGTAC.

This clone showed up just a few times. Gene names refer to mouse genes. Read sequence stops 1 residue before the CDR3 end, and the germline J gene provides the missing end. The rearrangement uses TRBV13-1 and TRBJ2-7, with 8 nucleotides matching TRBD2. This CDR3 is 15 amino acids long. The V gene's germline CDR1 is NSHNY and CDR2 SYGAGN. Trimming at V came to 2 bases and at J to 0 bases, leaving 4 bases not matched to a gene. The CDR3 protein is CASSEGWGVSYEQYF. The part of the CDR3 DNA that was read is TGTGCCAGCAGTGAAGGCTGGGGGGTCTCCTATGAACAGTAC.

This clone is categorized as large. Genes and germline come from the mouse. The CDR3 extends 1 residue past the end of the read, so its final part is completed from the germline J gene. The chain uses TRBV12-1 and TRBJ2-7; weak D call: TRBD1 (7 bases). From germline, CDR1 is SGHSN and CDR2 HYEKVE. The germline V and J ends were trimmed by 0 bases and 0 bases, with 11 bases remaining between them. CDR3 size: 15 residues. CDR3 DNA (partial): TGTGCCAGCTCTCTCGAGGGGGCGAGCTCCTATGAACAGTAC. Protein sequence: CASSLEGASSYEQY. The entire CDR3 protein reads CASSLEGASSYEQYF.

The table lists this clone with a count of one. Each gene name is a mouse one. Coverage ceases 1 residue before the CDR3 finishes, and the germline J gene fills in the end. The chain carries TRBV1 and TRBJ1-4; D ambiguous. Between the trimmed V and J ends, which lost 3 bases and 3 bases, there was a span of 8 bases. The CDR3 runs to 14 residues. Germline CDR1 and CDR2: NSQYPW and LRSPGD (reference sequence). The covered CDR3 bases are TGCACCTGCAGTGCCCAGACAACCAACGAAAGATTATTT. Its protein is CTCSAQTTNERLF. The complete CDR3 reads CTCSAQTTNERLFF.

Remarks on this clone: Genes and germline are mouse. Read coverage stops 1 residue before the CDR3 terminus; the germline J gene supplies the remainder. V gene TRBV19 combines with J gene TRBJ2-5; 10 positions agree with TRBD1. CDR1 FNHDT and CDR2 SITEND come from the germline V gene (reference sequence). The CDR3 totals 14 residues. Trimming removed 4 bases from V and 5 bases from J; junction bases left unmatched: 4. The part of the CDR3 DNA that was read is TGTGCCAGCAGTCGACAGGGGGCGCGAGACACCCAGTAC. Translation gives CASSRQGARDTQY. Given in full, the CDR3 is CASSRQGARDTQYF. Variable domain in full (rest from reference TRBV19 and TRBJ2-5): GGIITQTPKFLIGQEGQKLTLKCQQNFNHDTMYWYRQDSGKGLRLIYYSITENDLQKGDLSEGYDASREKKSSFSLTVTSAQKNEMAVFLCASSRQGARDTQYFGPGTRLLVL.

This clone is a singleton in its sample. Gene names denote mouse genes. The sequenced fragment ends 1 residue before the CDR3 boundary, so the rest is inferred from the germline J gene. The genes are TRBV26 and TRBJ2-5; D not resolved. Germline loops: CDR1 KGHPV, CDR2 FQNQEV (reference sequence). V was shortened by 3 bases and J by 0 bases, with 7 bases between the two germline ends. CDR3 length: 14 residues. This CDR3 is CASSLGVNQDTQYF. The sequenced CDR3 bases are TGTGCCAGCAGTCTCGGTGTTAACCAAGACACCCAGTAC.